This T cell receptor (beta chain) is from a study of blood T cell repertoires in COVID-19. Original processing methods: Amplification from reference gene primers served as the basis for estimated nucleated cell counts. Produced via immunoSEQ multiplex PCR; TCRdb's table is partial and in-frame only. D and trimming were read from the DNA, whereas the V and J calls and clone size are those reported in that table. The sample lists 85,000 to 100,000 clones; roughly 88% were seen once. The source is a man aged 50-60 years with active or convalescent COVID-19. Sequenced input: peripheral blood.

This CDR3 is CASRLSGRAVETQYF. The CDR3 nucleotides are TGTGCCAGTAGATTAAGCGGGAGGGCCGTGGAGACCCAGTACTTC. The chain is built from TRBV19 and TRBJ2-5, with 10 bases matching TRBD2. The germline gives CDR1 LNHDA, CDR2 SQIVND (reference sequence). The CDR3 contains 15 residues. The ends lost 6 bases at V and 5 bases at J; junction bases unmatched: 9.